The T cell receptor beta chain described here comes from a study of control samples from healthy donors and cancer patients. This CDR3 comprises 13 residues. V lost 5 bases and J 4 bases, leaving 11 bases between the germline ends. In germline, CDR1 is SGHTA, CDR2 FQGTGA. This clone was seen only once. Measured with immunoSEQ multiplex PCR; TCRdb has only the in-frame clones, and not every one. The sample includes roughly 120,000 clones, more than 85% of them seen just once. This clonotype originated in a man aged 45-65 years with head and neck cancer. The genes are TRBV7-3 and TRBJ1-1; possible D gene TRBD1, 6 bases. Sequences were obtained from PBMCs. CDR3 in DNA: TGTGCCAGCAGCCGAAGGGGGGGCACTGAAGCTTTCTTT. Its protein is CASSRRGGTEAFF. Full variable domain (rest looked up from reference TRBV7-3 and TRBJ1-1): GAGVSQTPSNKVTEKGKYVELRCDPISGHTALYWYRQSLGQGPEFLIYFQGTGAADDSGLPNDRFFAVRPEGSVSTLKIQRTERGDSAVYLCASSRRGGTEAFFGQGTRLTVV.